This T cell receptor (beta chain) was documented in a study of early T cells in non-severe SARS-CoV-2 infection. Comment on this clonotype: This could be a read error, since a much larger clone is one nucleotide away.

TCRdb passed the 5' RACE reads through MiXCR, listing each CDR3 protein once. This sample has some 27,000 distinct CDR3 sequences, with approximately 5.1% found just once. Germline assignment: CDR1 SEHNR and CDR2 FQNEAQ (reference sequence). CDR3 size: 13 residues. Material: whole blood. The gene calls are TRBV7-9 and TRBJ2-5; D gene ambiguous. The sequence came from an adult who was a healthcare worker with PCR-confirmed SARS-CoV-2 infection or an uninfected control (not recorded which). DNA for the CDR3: TGTGCCAGCGGCTTATCCCGCGCAGAGACCCAGTACTTC. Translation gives CASGLSRAETQYF.